This record concerns one TCR beta chain sequence. The antigen is not known. TCRdb reprocessed the 5' RACE reads with MiXCR, giving one entry per CDR3 protein. Of roughly 36,000 distinct CDR3 sequences listed, less than 9% are singletons. This sample is drawn from a study of neurological immune-mediated disorders. Study-level points and caveats: Private repertoires in all groups were suggested by the finding that expanded clones across subjects shared no CDR3 amino acid sequences.

The cells used in sorted libraries, CD4+ or CD8+ T cells, numbered about a million. Germline V gives CDR1 DFQATT, CDR2 SNEGSKA (reference sequence). The CDR3 has 13 amino acids. Trimming shortened V by 1 base and J by 2 bases, and 7 bases separated the two germline ends. The chain joins TRBV20-1 to TRBJ2-3; D may be TRBD1 (6 bases). The sequenced material came from CD4+ T cells from blood. The clonotype comes from a man in his forties or fifties in good health. The CDR3 sequence is CSARGGLTDTQYF. CDR3 DNA sequence: TGCAGTGCTAGAGGGGGGCTCACAGATACGCAGTATTTT.